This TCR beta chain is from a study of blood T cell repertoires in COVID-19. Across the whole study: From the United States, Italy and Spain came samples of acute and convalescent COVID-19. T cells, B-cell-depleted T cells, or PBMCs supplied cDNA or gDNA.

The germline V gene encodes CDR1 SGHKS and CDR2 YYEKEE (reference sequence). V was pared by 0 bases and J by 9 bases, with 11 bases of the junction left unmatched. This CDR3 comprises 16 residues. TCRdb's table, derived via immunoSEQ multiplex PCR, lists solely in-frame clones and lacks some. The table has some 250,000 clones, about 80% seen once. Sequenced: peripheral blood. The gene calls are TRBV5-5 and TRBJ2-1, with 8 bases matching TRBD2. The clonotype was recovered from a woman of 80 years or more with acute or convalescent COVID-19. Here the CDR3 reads CASSLAGGGFSGEQFF. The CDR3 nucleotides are TGTGCCAGCAGCTTGGCCGGCGGGGGGTTTAGTGGTGAGCAGTTCTTC.